Listed here are 31 T cell receptor beta chains from one sample, sequenced in a study of cytomegalovirus exposure and HLA in healthy donors. Sequenced by immunoSEQ multiplex PCR; TCRdb stores in-frame clones only, minus some. Among about 200,000 clones listed, roughly 87% were seen once. Sample: PBMCs. These receptors all stem from a woman aged 18-29 years in good health and CMV-seropositive.

This clone was detected only a few times. V gene TRBV10-1 combines with J gene TRBJ1-5; D is unresolved. With 2 bases removed from V and 3 bases from J, the gap between germline ends came to 8 bases. CDR1 and CDR2 (germline): WNHNN, SYGVQD (reference sequence). The CDR3 spans 14 residues. CDR3 residues: CASSEAGINQPQHF. The CDR3 bases are TGCGCCAGCAGTGAGGCAGGTATCAATCAGCCCCAGCATTTT.

V usage is TRBV4-1 and J usage is TRBJ1-1, with D possibly matching TRBD1 (6 bases). The CDR3 is made up of 16 amino acids. The germline V gene has CDR1 MGHRA and CDR2 YSYEKL. Trimming pared 1 base from V and 1 base from J, leaving 13 bases between. In DNA, the CDR3 is TGCGCCAGCAGCCAAGGCAGAGGGGGGGAGAACACTGAAGCTTTCTTT. Translating it yields CASSQGRGGENTEAFF.

This chain joins TRBV14 and TRBJ2-2, with TRBD2 identical over 14 bases. Unmatched junction bases numbered 4, after V lost 4 bases and J lost 6 bases. This CDR3 region has 16 residues. CDR1 and CDR2 (germline): SGHDN, FVKESK. The CDR3 protein is CASSLGTSGRSGELFF. The CDR3 nucleotides are TGTGCCAGCAGCCTAGGGACTAGCGGGAGATCCGGGGAGCTGTTTTTT.

This clone occurred a few times. CDR3 DNA sequence: TGTGCCACCAACAGGAGGGATGGCTACACCTTC. Protein product: CATNRRDGYTF. The chain has TRBV7-9 and TRBJ1-2; possible D gene TRBD1, 5 bases. Germline CDR1 is SEHNR and CDR2 is FQNEAQ (reference sequence). The CDR3 sequence is 11 residues long. With 10 bases removed from V and 6 bases from J, the gap between germline ends came to 12 bases.

The V and J genes are TRBV30 and TRBJ2-5; 13 nucleotides match TRBD2. In germline, CDR1 is GTSNPN, CDR2 SVGIG (reference sequence). This CDR3 has 16 residues. V gave up 5 bases and J gave up 4 bases; unmatched junction bases: 10. The CDR3 DNA reads TGTGCCTGGGTAATGAGACTAGCGGGAGGAGGAGAGACCCAGTACTTC. It translates to CAWVMRLAGGGETQYF.

V and J are TRBV5-6 and TRBJ2-5; no clear D. Gene TRBJ2-7 matches the end of the DNA better, so the J call may be wrong. Germline V gene sequence: CDR1 SGHDT, CDR2 YYEEEE. The CDR3 totals 11 residues. Written as DNA, the CDR3 is TGTGCCAGCAGCTTAACAGCCGAGCAGTACTTC. Its translation: CASSLTAEQYF.

This chain connects TRBV5-1 to TRBJ1-5; 9 bases match TRBD1. The CDR3 consists of 16 residues. CDR1 is SGHRS and CDR2 is YFSETQ in the germline V gene. The J segment lost 4 bases and the V segment lost 4 bases, leaving 9 bases of the junction unmatched. The DNA for the CDR3 is TGCGCCAGCAGCGCCGGGACAGGGTTTGGTAATCAGCCCCAGCATTTT. This codes for CASSAGTGFGNQPQHF.

This chain connects TRBV6-5 to TRBJ1-3, with 7 bases lining up with TRBD1. Trimming removed 1 base from V and 4 bases from J; junction bases left unmatched: 7. The CDR3 runs 16 residues. Germline V gives CDR1 MNHEY, CDR2 SVGAGI. CDR3 in amino acids: CASSYFGQARGNTIYF. In DNA, the CDR3 is TGTGCCAGCAGTTACTTTGGACAGGCTCGGGGAAACACCATATATTTT.

This chain uses TRBV12-2 with TRBJ2-2; the listed D gene, TRBD1, was not tested against the DNA. TRBV12-2 corresponds to a pseudogene. The CDR3 totals 16 residues. As DNA, the CDR3 is TGTGCAAGTCGCCCCTACAGGGGCCTCGACACCGGGGAGCTGTTTTTT. This codes for CASRPYRGLDTGELFF.

In DNA form, the CDR3 reads TGTGCCAGCAGTGTCTTCCAGGGGGACAGTCAGCCCCAGCATTTT. Translating gives CASSVFQGDSQPQHF. The genes are TRBV2 and TRBJ1-5; 7 bases are shared with TRBD1. Germline lookup yields CDR1 SNHLY and CDR2 FYNNEI. The CDR3 contains 15 residues. V trimming: 4 bases; J trimming: 6 bases; junction bases outside the gene matches: 9.

This sequence joins TRBV9 and TRBJ2-3, with 11 nucleotides matching TRBD2. Germline V gene lookup returns CDR1 SGDLS and CDR2 YYNGEE. The V and J ends lost 3 bases and 2 bases, in that order; junction bases with no gene match: 2. This CDR3 is built from 15 residues. CDR3 DNA sequence: TGTGCCAGCAGCGCGGGACTAGCGGACACAGATACGCAGTATTTT. Amino acids: CASSAGLADTDTQYF.

This chain connects TRBV14 to TRBJ2-1; no definite D call. The CDR3 covers 14 residues. V lost 0 bases, J lost 3 bases, and 6 bases lay in between. Germline V lookup: CDR1 SGHDN, CDR2 FVKESK. The CDR3 reads CASSQDQVYNEQFF. CDR3 nucleotides: TGTGCCAGCAGCCAAGATCAGGTCTACAATGAGCAGTTCTTC.

This chain connects TRBV14 to TRBJ2-7, with 8 positions matching TRBD2. The V and J ends lost 6 bases and 2 bases, in that order; junction bases with no gene match: 9. The CDR3 contains 15 residues. The germline gives CDR1 SGHDN, CDR2 FVKESK. The CDR3 sequence: CASSPTSGSTYEQYF. The CDR3 coding sequence is TGTGCCAGCAGTCCTACTAGCGGATCCACCTACGAGCAGTACTTC.

The gene calls are TRBV5-1 and TRBJ2-7, with TRBD2 matching 11 bases. Losses at the gene ends were 0 bases for V and 7 bases for J; bases not matched to a gene: 9. CDR3 size: 16 residues. Looked up from germline, CDR1 is SGHRS and CDR2 is YFSETQ. CDR3 sequence reads: CASSLGGTSGLREQYF. Written as DNA, the CDR3 is TGCGCCAGCAGCTTGGGGGGGACTAGCGGTCTGAGGGAGCAGTACTTC.

This clone was detected once. The chain links TRBV4-1 to TRBJ1-5, with no clear D. The CDR3 has 16 residues. CDR1 MGHRA and CDR2 YSYEKL come from the germline V gene. V was cut by 1 base and J by 3 bases, with 13 bases left in between. Here the CDR3 DNA reads TGCGCCAGCAGCCAAGTTTTAGCCCTCACCAATCAGCCCCAGCATTTT. Its translation: CASSQVLALTNQPQHF.

The V gene is TRBV27, the J gene TRBJ2-1, with a tentative D call TRBD1 (6 bases). Germline-derived CDR1 and CDR2 are MNHEY and SMNVEV (reference sequence). The CDR3 covers 15 residues. V was trimmed by 6 bases and J by 1 base, leaving 13 bases between them. The CDR3 loop is CASRWIGGSYNEQFF. CDR3 DNA: TGTGCCAGCAGATGGATAGGGGGTTCCTACAATGAGCAGTTCTTC.

About this clone: At the DNA level, this CDR3 is encoded by other sequences in the same sample as well. The genes are TRBV27 and TRBJ2-7, with a weak D call TRBD2 (6 bases). Trimming pared 2 bases from V and 4 bases from J, leaving 12 bases between. The CDR3 extends over 14 amino acids. The V gene's germline CDR1 is MNHEY and CDR2 SMNVEV (reference sequence). The CDR3 nucleotides are TGTGCCAGCAGTTTAGGAGGGGAAGGGTACGAGCAGTACTTC. As protein: CASSLGGEGYEQYF.

The V call is TRBV11-3, the J call TRBJ2-7; the D is unclear. CDR1 is SGHNT and CDR2 is YENEEA in the germline V gene. Trimming left V 0 bases short and J 2 bases short, with 8 bases between. The CDR3 is 14 amino acids. The CDR3 sequence is CASSLDVQTYEQYF. CDR3 in DNA: TGTGCCAGCAGCTTAGATGTACAGACCTACGAGCAGTACTTC.

The V gene is TRBV6-5, the J gene TRBJ2-1; a possible D gene is TRBD1 (6 bases). V was trimmed by 5 bases and J by 0 bases, leaving 11 bases between them. Germline lookup yields CDR1 MNHEY and CDR2 SVGAGI. There are 15 residues in the CDR3. Here the CDR3 DNA reads TGTGCCAGCAGTCGGGACACGAGCTCCTACAATGAGCAGTTCTTC. Its translation: CASSRDTSSYNEQFF.

The V and J genes are TRBV7-9 and TRBJ2-7, with TRBD2 identical over 12 bases. Looked up from germline, CDR1 is SEHNR and CDR2 is FQNEAQ (reference sequence). V trimming: 5 bases; J trimming: 3 bases; junction bases outside the gene matches: 8. The CDR3 contains 16 residues. In nucleotides, the CDR3 is TGTGCCAGCAGCCTGACTAGCGGGAGACCCCTCTACGAGCAGTACTTC. Protein sequence: CASSLTSGRPLYEQYF.

This chain links TRBV28 with TRBJ1-5; maybe TRBD1 (6 bases). V lost 8 bases, J lost 6 bases, and 11 bases lay in between. Germline V gene data show CDR1 as MDHEN and CDR2 as SYDVKM. CDR3 length: 12 residues. The CDR3 DNA follows: TGTGCCAGCCCTACAGGGAGTCAGCCCCAGCATTTT. Translating it yields CASPTGSQPQHF. The entire variable domain, with the rest obtained from reference TRBV28 and TRBJ1-5, is as follows: DVKVTQSSRYLVKRTGEKVFLECVQDMDHENMFWYRQDPGLGLRLIYFSYDVKMKEKGDIPEGYSVSREKKERFSLILESASTNQTSMYLCASPTGSQPQHFGDGTRLSIL.

This clone was recorded once. CDR3 nucleotide sequence: TGTGCCAGCAGTCCCTCGGAAGGGGGACAGGGGAACACTGAAGCTTTCTTT. It translates to CASSPSEGGQGNTEAFF. The chain links TRBV27 to TRBJ1-1, with 9 bases identical to TRBD1. The germline CDR1 and CDR2 sequences are MNHEY and SMNVEV (reference sequence). The CDR3 loop spans 17 amino acids. The ends lost 5 bases at V and 1 base at J; junction bases unmatched: 11.

This chain links TRBV9 with TRBJ2-1; TRBD2 aligns across 11 bases. The ends lost 3 bases at V and 4 bases at J; junction bases unmatched: 6. The CDR3 has 16 amino acids. Germline CDR1 SGDLS, CDR2 YYNGEE. CDR3 sequence: CASSAGTSGIYNEQFF. The CDR3 DNA reads as TGTGCCAGCAGCGCGGGGACTAGCGGAATATACAATGAGCAGTTCTTC. Filled out from reference TRBV9 and TRBJ2-1, the complete variable domain reads DSGVTQTPKHLITATGQRVTLRCSPRSGDLSVYWYQQSLDQGLQFLIQYYNGEERAKGNILERFSAQQFPDLHSELNLSSLELGDSALYFCASSAGTSGIYNEQFFGPGTRLTVL.

The chain links TRBV6-5 to TRBJ2-1; maybe TRBD2 (6 bases). V was pared by 6 bases and J by 3 bases, with 9 bases between. Germline CDR1 reads MNHEY; CDR2 reads SVGAGI. This CDR3 comprises 13 residues. The CDR3 sequence is CASRRDYYNEQFF. For the CDR3, the DNA is TGTGCCAGCAGGCGGGATTACTACAATGAGCAGTTCTTC.

The CDR3 sequence is CASRGTRGPYEQYF. CDR3 coding DNA: TGTGCCAGCAGGGGGACAAGAGGGCCCTACGAGCAGTACTTC. The chain employs TRBV2 and TRBJ2-7; a possible D gene is TRBD1 (6 bases). This CDR3 has 14 amino acids. Trimming cost V 6 bases and J 2 bases, with 14 bases left between them. CDR1 and CDR2 from the germline V gene are SNHLY and FYNNEI.

The chain links TRBV29-1 to TRBJ2-3; 9 bases match TRBD2. Germline values: CDR1 SQVTM, CDR2 ANQGSEA. Germline trimming cut 1 base from V and 5 bases from J; bases unmatched to any gene: 4. The CDR3 covers 14 residues. The CDR3 nucleotides are TGCAGCGTTGAAGGTCTAGCGGGAAGAGATACGCAGTATTTT. Its translation is CSVEGLAGRDTQYF.

This chain connects TRBV18 to TRBJ1-2; 9 nucleotides line up with TRBD1. After removal of 0 bases from V and 6 bases from J, the junction contained 5 bases not matched to a gene. This CDR3 has 15 residues. The germline gives CDR1 KGHSH, CDR2 LQKENI. The CDR3 DNA sequence: TGTGCCAGCTCACCACCGGGACAGGGAATGGATGGCTACACCTTC. This gives the protein CASSPPGQGMDGYTF.

V is TRBV12-5 and J is TRBJ2-5; TRBD1 agrees at 10 bases. The germline V gene has CDR1 LGHNT and CDR2 FRNRAP. Germline trimming cut 6 bases from V and 8 bases from J; bases unmatched to any gene: 6. The CDR3 loop spans 13 amino acids. CDR3 in DNA: TGTGCTAGTGGGACAGGGGGCCTGGAAACCCAGTACTTC. Translating gives CASGTGGLETQYF. Supplemented by reference TRBV12-5 and TRBJ2-5, the full variable domain reads DARVTQTPRHKVTEMGQEVTMRCQPILGHNTVFWYRQTMMQGLELLAYFRNRAPLDDSGMPKDRFSAEMPDATLATLKIQPSEPRDSAVYFCASGTGGLETQYFGPGTRLLVL.

The rearrangement links TRBV6-1 to TRBJ2-1; 10 nucleotides align to TRBD2. Germline V CDR1 and CDR2: MNHNS, SASEGT. The CDR3 covers 15 residues. V lost 1 base and J lost 11; bases outside the gene matches: 8. The CDR3 bases are TGTGCCAGCAGTGAAGGGACTAGCGGCCCCACAAAGCAGTTCTTC. Residues: CASSEGTSGPTKQFF.

The chain employs TRBV28 and TRBJ2-1, with 8 bases lining up with TRBD2. This CDR3 comprises 17 residues. The trim removed 5 bases at V and 9 bases at J, leaving 18 bases unmatched. CDR1 and CDR2 (germline): MDHEN, SYDVKM. Written as DNA, the CDR3 is TGTGCCAGCAGTGAAGTACCCGGGAGGGCCAGCGTTCCTGAGCAGTTCTTC. Translation: CASSEVPGRASVPEQFF.

This clone was observed a few times. The CDR3 nucleotides are TGTGCCAGCAGCCTAGTTTCTTATGACGAGCAGTACTTC. Translation: CASSLVSYDEQYF. V is TRBV27 and J is TRBJ2-7; the D is unclear. CDR1 and CDR2 from the germline V gene are MNHEY and SMNVEV (reference sequence). Trimming left V 6 bases short and J 5 bases short, with 14 bases between. The CDR3 totals 13 residues.